One sample yielded the 9 T cell receptor beta chains listed below, sequenced in a study of T cells in narcolepsy. Clones were read by immunoSEQ multiplex PCR, and TCRdb kept only the in-frame ones, dropping some. The repertoire includes some 20,000 clones, around 83% of them detected once, and around 1.6% sits in the top ten. The sequencing sample was made of memory (CD45RA-) CD4+ T cells from blood. Source of these receptors: a human donor in good health.

This clone showed up just once. This rearrangement joins TRBV5-4 to TRBJ2-1; 8 bases match TRBD1. CDR1 is SGHNT and CDR2 is YYREEE in the germline V gene (reference sequence). Germline trimming cut 6 bases from V and 4 bases from J; bases unmatched to any gene: 12. CDR3 size: 16 residues. The DNA for the CDR3 is TGTGCCAGCACCGCCGGGACAGGAGATTCGTACAATGAGCAGTTCTTC. Translation gives CASTAGTGDSYNEQFF.

As to this clone: In the same sample, other DNA sequences code for this CDR3. The rearrangement links TRBV18 to TRBJ1-1; D is unclear. CDR1 KGHSH and CDR2 LQKENI come from the germline V gene. The CDR3 has 14 residues. The ends were cut back, 2 bases at V and 7 bases at J, with 14 bases in the middle. CDR3 coding DNA: TGTGCCAGCTCACCAACCGGAGCACGGGGTGAAGCTTTCTTT. As protein: CASSPTGARGEAFF.

The chain carries TRBV2 and TRBJ2-6; either TRBD1 or TRBD2 may supply D (5 bases each). The V and J ends lost 2 bases and 4 bases respectively, with 15 bases between them. Germline values: CDR1 SNHLY, CDR2 FYNNEI. CDR3 size: 17 residues. The CDR3 nucleotides read TGTGCCAGCAGTGAATATCGAGGGGCGAGGGGGGCCAACGTCCTGACTTTC. Its translation is CASSEYRGARGANVLTF.

CDR3 DNA sequence: TGTGCCAGCAGACCTCCATCCACAGGGGTGCAGAATTCACCCCTCCACTTT. Translation: CASRPPSTGVQNSPLHF. The chain recombines TRBV28 with TRBJ1-6; TRBD1 aligns across 7 bases. Per the germline V gene, CDR1 is MDHEN and CDR2 is SYDVKM. The CDR3 runs 17 residues. Germline trimming cut 6 bases from V and 7 bases from J; bases unmatched to any gene: 15.

This clone was counted only a few times. This sequence joins TRBV6-1 and TRBJ1-1; D ambiguous. The V gene lost 7 bases and the J gene lost 0 bases, with 12 bases spanning the gap. Germline values: CDR1 MNHNS, CDR2 SASEGT. The CDR3 covers 14 residues. CDR3 nucleotides: TGTGCCAGCACCCTAAAGGGTATGAACACTGAAGCTTTCTTT. It yields the protein CASTLKGMNTEAFF.

The J gene is TRBJ2-7, the V gene TRBV7-2; unclear D gene. V lost 7 bases, J lost 3 bases, and 13 bases lay in between. Germline V gene lookup returns CDR1 SGHTA and CDR2 FQGNSA. This CDR3 has 13 residues. Here the CDR3 reads CASTNSDFYEQYF. CDR3 sequence (DNA): TGTGCCAGCACAAACAGCGATTTCTACGAGCAGTACTTC.

The gene calls are TRBV19 and TRBJ1-1, with D perhaps matching TRBD1 (5 bases). V lost 6 bases and J 1 base, leaving 9 bases between the germline ends. The V gene's germline CDR1 is LNHDA and CDR2 SQIVND (reference sequence). This CDR3 has 13 residues. The CDR3 region has the DNA TGTGCCAGTAGCGGGGCCCCGAACACTGAAGCTTTCTTT. This translates into CASSGAPNTEAFF.

The chain joins TRBV28 to TRBJ1-2; TRBD1 is a possible D gene (6 bases). This CDR3 has 15 amino acids. The V gene lost 6 bases and the J gene lost 5 bases, with 19 bases spanning the gap. Germline values: CDR1 MDHEN, CDR2 SYDVKM. DNA of the CDR3: TGTGCCAGCAGATTGGGGGGCACTGAGGGGTATGGCTACACCTTC. Residues: CASRLGGTEGYGYTF.

The V call is TRBV6-6, the J call TRBJ1-1, with D hard to call. The CDR3 is 15 amino acids. The V gene's germline CDR1 is MNHNY and CDR2 SVGAGI (reference sequence). The V and J ends lost 6 bases and 0 bases respectively, with 14 bases between them. CDR3 sequence: CASRPRTDLNTEAFF. In DNA, the CDR3 is TGTGCCAGCAGACCCAGGACGGATTTGAACACTGAAGCTTTCTTT.